This TCR beta chain derives from a study of T cells in Graves' hyperthyroidism and ophthalmopathy. Study-level points and caveats: Blood also held most thyroid clonotypes expanded beyond 0.001.

This clonotype has ten or more counts. Antigen: not known. The CDR3 totals 16 residues. Trimming pared 2 bases from V and 1 base from J, leaving 11 bases between. Germline V gene sequence: CDR1 SGHAT, CDR2 FQNNGV. RNA transcripts provided the source from which TCR beta CDR3 regions were amplified. First-round RT-PCR targeting the TCR CDR3 was performed with the HTBI primer set. TCRdb analysed the multiplex PCR reads with MiXCR anew, one entry per CDR3 protein. This table has around 400,000 distinct CDR3 sequences, under 15% appearing once. Diagnosis rested on symptoms, serum thyroxine and TRAb, thyroid ultrasound, and orbital computed tomography.

The sequencing input was blood. The TCR originated in a woman under 30 with Graves' hyperthyroidism. The J gene is TRBJ2-2, the V gene TRBV11-2; no reliable D call. The CDR3 loop reads CASSLWSGMNTGELFF. DNA for the CDR3: TGTGCCAGCAGCTTATGGTCAGGCATGAACACCGGGGAGCTGTTTTTT. Supplemented by reference TRBV11-2 and TRBJ2-2, the full variable domain reads EAGVAQSPRYKIIEKRQSVAFWCNPISGHATLYWYQQILGQGPKLLIQFQNNGVVDDSQLPKDRFSAERLKGVDSTLKIQPAKLEDSAVYLCASSLWSGMNTGELFFGEGSRLTVL.